One sample yielded the 9 T cell receptor beta chains listed below, sequenced in a study of T cells in Graves' hyperthyroidism and ophthalmopathy. The source material, RNA transcripts, was used to amplify TCR beta CDR3 regions. Carried out on the TCR CDR3, a first-round RT-PCR used the HTBI primer set. In TCRdb, the multiplex PCR reads were re-called with MiXCR into one record per CDR3 protein. Among roughly 660,000 distinct CDR3 sequences, roughly 17% were seen once, and the ten largest hold roughly a sixth. The specimen was blood. The receptors here all came from a man over 45 with Graves' hyperthyroidism.

The chain joins TRBV6-2 or TRBV6-3 to TRBJ2-4; 10 positions match TRBD1. Trimming took 6 bases from V and 12 from J; bases not matched to a gene: 11. CDR3 size: 14 residues. Germline V lookup: CDR1 MNHEY, CDR2 SVGEGT. The CDR3 DNA reads as TGTGCCAGCAGATCCGGGACAGGGGTCTATAATCAGTACTTC. Amino acids: CASRSGTGVYNQYF.

This clonotype was recorded at least ten times. The rearrangement joins TRBV19 to TRBJ1-2, with 9 bases lining up with TRBD1. The CDR3 is 16 residues long. The ends lost 5 bases at V and 8 bases at J; junction bases unmatched: 15. CDR1 LNHDA and CDR2 SQIVND come from the germline V gene (reference sequence). CDR3 nucleotide sequence: TGTGCCAGTAGTTCCTACCGGGACAGGGTTGTTCGGGGCTACACCTTC. Protein product: CASSSYRDRVVRGYTF.

This rearrangement joins TRBV14 to TRBJ2-1; D perhaps matches TRBD2 (5 bases). The germline CDR1 and CDR2 sequences are SGHDN and FVKESK. The CDR3 loop spans 15 amino acids. Trimming shortened V by 3 bases and J by 8 bases, and 17 bases separated the two germline ends. The CDR3 protein is CASSQSLREWDEQFF. For the CDR3, the DNA is TGTGCCAGCAGCCAGTCCTTAAGGGAGTGGGATGAGCAGTTCTTC.

This clonotype was counted many times. V and J are TRBV6-5 and TRBJ2-7; D is possibly TRBD2 (5 bases). Trimming shortened V by 0 bases and J by 4 bases, and 7 bases separated the two germline ends. Germline assignment: CDR1 MNHEY and CDR2 SVGAGI. The CDR3 spans 13 residues. CDR3 bases: TGTGCCAGCAGTTACTCGAGAGGGTACGAGCAGTACTTC. Protein sequence: CASSYSRGYEQYF.

This clonotype came up many times. The V call is TRBV27, the J call TRBJ2-4; TRBD1 is a possible D gene (6 bases). CDR3 length: 14 amino acids. Germline-derived CDR1 and CDR2 are MNHEY and SMNVEV (reference sequence). Trimming removed 6 bases from V and 0 bases from J, with 9 bases in between. CDR3 sequence: CASRNREAKNIQYF. The CDR3 nucleotides read TGTGCCAGCAGAAACAGGGAAGCCAAAAACATTCAGTACTTC.

This clonotype showed up many times. The rearrangement uses TRBV28 and TRBJ2-1, with D unresolved. Germline assignment: CDR1 MDHEN and CDR2 SYDVKM. This CDR3 region has 14 residues. The V gene lost 3 bases and the J gene lost 7 bases, with 13 bases spanning the gap. In DNA form, the CDR3 reads TGTGCCAGCAGTTTTCGCAGGTTGGGAAATGAGCAGTTCTTC. Translating gives CASSFRRLGNEQFF.

V is TRBV28 and J is TRBJ2-7; 9 bases line up with TRBD1. The CDR3 has 15 residues. Germline CDR1 MDHEN, CDR2 SYDVKM. Trimming took 5 bases from V and 3 from J; bases not matched to a gene: 8. The chain's CDR3 is CASSTSRTGVYEQYF. In DNA form, the CDR3 reads TGTGCCAGCAGTACTTCCCGGACAGGGGTCTACGAGCAGTACTTC.

The rearrangement uses TRBV7-2 and TRBJ2-6; a weak D match, TRBD2 (7 bases). Germline CDR1 and CDR2: SGHTA and FQGNSA. V was pared by 9 bases and J by 0 bases, with 21 bases between. The CDR3 has 18 residues. The CDR3 bases are TGTGCCAGTGGGGGGAGGGGGACGGCGAGCTCTGGGGCCAACGTCCTGACTTTC. Residues: CASGGRGTASSGANVLTF.

This clonotype has ten or more counts. The V gene is TRBV2, the J gene TRBJ2-2; weak D call: TRBD1 (6 bases). Germline values: CDR1 SNHLY, CDR2 FYNNEI. This CDR3 is 14 amino acids long. Trimming pared 7 bases from V and 9 bases from J, leaving 18 bases between. CDR3: CASKPRGEARELFF. In DNA form, the CDR3 reads TGTGCCAGCAAACCCAGGGGAGAGGCTCGGGAGCTGTTTTTT.